The 32 T cell receptor beta chains presented below share a single source sample, sequenced in a study of blood T cell repertoires in COVID-19. The data were produced by immunoSEQ multiplex PCR, yet TCRdb's version contains in-frame clones alone and is incomplete. Among about 130,000 clones, about 86% were seen once, and the ten largest hold 2.4%. The sequencing input was PBMCs or T cells enriched from blood (not recorded which). These receptors were collected from a man aged 40-55 years with acute COVID-19.

This clone was recorded once. The gene calls are TRBV27 and TRBJ2-7; TRBD1 aligns across 8 bases. The CDR3 covers 14 residues. CDR1 is MNHEY, CDR2 SMNVEV, per germline (reference sequence). V lost 3 bases and J lost 3; bases outside the gene matches: 4. DNA for the CDR3: TGTGCCAGCAGTTTCCAGGGGGCGGGCTACGAGCAGTACTTC. Residues: CASSFQGAGYEQYF.

This clone is a singleton in its sample. The chain carries TRBV2 and TRBJ2-7; weak D call: TRBD1 (5 bases). In germline, CDR1 is SNHLY, CDR2 FYNNEI. V gave up 8 bases and J gave up 2 bases, with 13 bases separating them. The CDR3 runs to 13 residues. Written as DNA, the CDR3 is TGTGCCAGCTCTCCCAGGGTTGCCTACGAGCAGTACTTC. Translated, it gives CASSPRVAYEQYF. The full variable domain, its missing parts supplied by reference TRBV2 and TRBJ2-7, is EPEVTQTPSHQVTQMGQEVILRCVPISNHLYFYWYRQILGQKVEFLVSFYNNEISEKSEIFDDQFSVERPDGSNFTLKIRSTKLEDSAMYFCASSPRVAYEQYFGPGTRLTVT.

This rearrangement joins TRBV19 to TRBJ1-2; 7 bases are a match to TRBD1. From germline, CDR1 is LNHDA and CDR2 SQIVND (reference sequence). The CDR3 contains 15 residues. V shed 7 bases and J 4 bases; nucleotides not matched to a gene: 12. The CDR3 coding sequence is TGTGCCAGTATTCGGTCCCGGGACAGCCTCTATGGCTACACCTTC. Residues: CASIRSRDSLYGYTF.

The chain joins TRBV24-1 to TRBJ2-7, with a tentative D call TRBD1 (5 bases). V lost 4 bases and J 3 bases, leaving 18 bases between the germline ends. Germline V gene sequence: CDR1 KGHDR, CDR2 SFDVKD. This CDR3 has 16 residues. CDR3 bases: TGTGCCACCAGTGACTCAGACAGAAAGTCTTACTACGAGCAGTACTTC. This gives the protein CATSDSDRKSYYEQYF.

V is TRBV2 and J is TRBJ1-4; the D is unclear. Trimming took 7 bases from V and 5 from J, leaving 8 bases between them. In germline, CDR1 is SNHLY, CDR2 FYNNEI. The CDR3 has 12 amino acids. The DNA of the CDR3 is TGTGCCAGCAAGTCTAACAATGAAAAACTGTTTTTT. Its translation: CASKSNNEKLFF.

The CDR3 DNA sequence: TGTGCCAGCAGTTTCCGGGACAAGGGAACTGAAGCTTTCTTT. Residues: CASSFRDKGTEAFF. The rearrangement joins TRBV28 to TRBJ1-1; D possibly corresponds to TRBD1 (6 bases). This CDR3 region has 14 residues. CDR1 is MDHEN and CDR2 is SYDVKM in the germline V gene. V lost 3 bases and J 5 bases, leaving 13 bases between the germline ends.

This chain links TRBV5-1 with TRBJ2-7, with 7 bases aligning to TRBD1. V lost 6 bases to trimming and J lost 3 bases; unmatched junction nucleotides: 6. This CDR3 spans 13 amino acids. Germline V gene sequence: CDR1 SGHRS, CDR2 YFSETQ. This CDR3 reads CASTDRDDYEQYF. The DNA of the CDR3 is TGCGCCAGCACAGACAGGGACGACTACGAGCAGTACTTC.

In nucleotides, the CDR3 is TGTGCCAGCAGCTTCGGACAGGCGAACACTGAAGCTTTCTTT. Protein product: CASSFGQANTEAFF. The J gene is TRBJ1-1, the V gene TRBV3-1 (or the pseudogene TRBV3-2), with 7 bases that match TRBD1. Germline CDR1 LGHDT, CDR2 YNNKEL (reference sequence). The CDR3 covers 14 residues. V shed 5 bases and J 1 base; nucleotides not matched to a gene: 4.

This clone was seen once. This rearrangement joins TRBV28 to TRBJ1-1; 8 positions agree with TRBD1. The V gene end was trimmed by 10 bases and the J gene end by 5 bases; junction bases not matched to a gene: 6. Germline V CDR1 and CDR2: MDHEN, SYDVKM. This CDR3 comprises 12 residues. The CDR3 bases are TGTGCCACCCAGGGGGCGAGGACTGAAGCTTTCTTT. It yields the protein CATQGARTEAFF.

The chain has TRBV5-1 and TRBJ1-5; 7 nucleotides match TRBD1. CDR1 is SGHRS, CDR2 YFSETQ, per germline. The CDR3 runs 15 residues. The ends lost 5 bases at V and 7 bases at J; junction bases unmatched: 12. In nucleotides, the CDR3 is TGCGCCAGCAGTAAAGAGGGGGCAAGAGGGCAGCCCCAGCATTTT. Translating it yields CASSKEGARGQPQHF.

The V and J genes are TRBV13 and TRBJ1-2; D is uncertain. CDR1 is PRHDT and CDR2 is FYEKMQ in the germline V gene (reference sequence). This CDR3 region has 15 residues. V lost 0 bases, J lost 0 bases, and 8 bases lay in between. DNA for the CDR3: TGTGCCAGCAGCTTAGGGGCTGCAGCTAACTATGGCTACACCTTC. Protein: CASSLGAAANYGYTF.

The chain combines TRBV7-3 with TRBJ2-3; tentatively, D is TRBD2 (7 bases). The germline CDR1 and CDR2 sequences are SGHTA and FQGTGA. Between the trimmed V and J ends, which lost 5 bases and 3 bases, there was a span of 18 bases. The length of the CDR3 is 16 residues. CDR3 region: CASSRGRGGGTDTQYF. CDR3 nucleotides: TGTGCCAGCAGCCGCGGGAGAGGGGGTGGGACAGATACGCAGTATTTT. The full variable domain, in which reference TRBV7-3 and TRBJ2-3 provide the parts outside the CDR3, is GAGVSQTPSNKVTEKGKYVELRCDPISGHTALYWYRQSLGQGPEFLIYFQGTGAADDSGLPNDRFFAVRPEGSVSTLKIQRTERGDSAVYLCASSRGRGGGTDTQYFGPGTRLTVL.

CDR3 bases: TGTGCCAGCATCCAAATAGGGACTAGCGAAACCGGGGAGCTGTTTTTT. Amino acid sequence: CASIQIGTSETGELFF. The chain couples TRBV7-9 to TRBJ2-2, with 10 bases fitting TRBD2. The CDR3 has 16 residues. V lost 7 bases to trimming and J lost 5 bases; unmatched junction nucleotides: 10. Germline CDR1 reads SEHNR; CDR2 reads FQNEAQ (reference sequence). Full variable domain (outside the CDR3, taken from reference TRBV7-9 and TRBJ2-2): DTGVSQNPRHKITKRGQNVTFRCDPISEHNRLYWYRQTLGQGPEFLTYFQNEAQLEKSRLLSDRFSAERPKGSFSTLEIQRTEQGDSAMYLCASIQIGTSETGELFFGEGSRLTVL.

This sequence joins TRBV12-5 and TRBJ2-1, with a tentative D call TRBD2 (5 bases). The germline gives CDR1 LGHNT, CDR2 FRNRAP. The CDR3 contains 11 residues. V lost 4 bases and J 8 bases, leaving 6 bases between the germline ends. The chain's CDR3 is CASGSGYEQFF. The CDR3 bases are TGTGCTAGTGGTTCGGGGTATGAGCAGTTCTTC.

This rearrangement joins TRBV4-2 to TRBJ1-5; TRBD1 might be the D (5 bases). Germline CDR1 and CDR2: LGHNA and YNFKEQ. V lost 3 bases and J lost 2, with 20 bases in between. The CDR3 is made up of 18 amino acids. The CDR3, as DNA: TGTGCCAGCAGCCAGACGATCGCCCTAGGGGCTGGCAATCAGCCCCAGCATTTT. It specifies CASSQTIALGAGNQPQHF.

The V gene is TRBV5-1, the J gene TRBJ1-2, with D uncertain. With 0 bases removed from V and 8 bases from J, the gap between germline ends came to 8 bases. The CDR3 spans 12 residues. CDR1 and CDR2 (germline): SGHRS, YFSETQ. The CDR3 DNA reads TGCGCCAGCAGCTTGGATGGGCTGGGCTACACCTTC. Translation: CASSLDGLGYTF.

The count of this clone is one. V is TRBV20-1 and J is TRBJ2-3; possibly TRBD2 for D (6 bases). Looked up from germline, CDR1 is DFQATT and CDR2 is SNEGSKA (reference sequence). The V and J ends lost 5 bases and 8 bases respectively, with 11 bases between them. The CDR3 is 11 residues long. The CDR3 nucleotides read TGCAGTGCTCCCCCCGGGAGTACGCAGTATTTT. This translates into CSAPPGSTQYF.

This chain joins TRBV6-5 and TRBJ1-1; the match to TRBD1 covers 7 bases. Trimming removed 7 bases from V and 10 bases from J; junction bases left unmatched: 15. The CDR3 is 14 residues long. CDR1 and CDR2 from the germline V gene are MNHEY and SVGAGI. CDR3 amino acids: CASIPAWDRRIAFF. CDR3 nucleotides: TGTGCCAGCATTCCCGCATGGGACAGAAGAATAGCTTTCTTT.

The chain couples TRBV6-5 to TRBJ2-1; 16 nucleotides line up with TRBD2. This CDR3 comprises 15 residues. CDR1 and CDR2 (germline): MNHEY, SVGAGI. With V trimmed by 6 bases and J by 8 bases, 4 bases remained unmatched. The CDR3 coding sequence is TGTGCCAGCAGGGCCGGGACTAGCGGGAGGGATGAGCAGTTCTTC. Translation: CASRAGTSGRDEQFF.

This clone was observed a single time. This rearrangement joins TRBV3-1 (or the pseudogene TRBV3-2) to TRBJ2-5; 13 nucleotides agree with TRBD2. Germline CDR1 LGHDT, CDR2 YNNKEL (reference sequence). The junction had 9 bases not matched to a gene; V was cut back by 1 base and J by 4 bases. The CDR3 loop spans 18 amino acids. The CDR3 sequence is CASSQVSRLAGGTETQYF. The CDR3 DNA reads as TGTGCCAGCAGCCAAGTTTCCCGACTAGCGGGAGGAACAGAGACCCAGTACTTC.

The chain recombines TRBV3-1 (or the pseudogene TRBV3-2) with TRBJ2-3, with TRBD2 identical over 7 bases. CDR3 length equals 16 residues. The V gene's germline CDR1 is LGHDT and CDR2 YNNKEL (reference sequence). The J segment lost 1 base and the V segment lost 4 bases, leaving 8 bases of the junction unmatched. The CDR3 spells CASSPPGGYRTDTQYF. The DNA for the CDR3 is TGTGCCAGCAGCCCACCGGGGGGTTACCGCACAGATACGCAGTATTTT.

This clone appeared once. J is TRBJ2-7 and V is TRBV6-5; 8 bases line up with TRBD1. Trimming cost V 5 bases and J 7 bases; bases outside gene matches: 4. The CDR3 runs to 12 residues. Germline CDR1 and CDR2: MNHEY and SVGAGI. The CDR3 is CASSRYRGEQYF. In DNA, the CDR3 is TGTGCCAGCAGTCGCTACAGGGGGGAGCAGTACTTC.

J is TRBJ1-4 and V is TRBV4-2; D might be TRBD1 (5 bases). CDR1 is LGHNA, CDR2 YNFKEQ, per germline. V dropped 1 base and J dropped 1 base, with 10 bases sitting between them. The CDR3 is 16 residues long. The DNA of the CDR3 is TGTGCCAGCAGCCAAGCGGCCAGGGTAACTAATGAAAAACTGTTTTTT. It translates to CASSQAARVTNEKLFF.

V is TRBV9 and J is TRBJ1-2, with 8 bases matching TRBD1. The V segment lost 4 bases and the J segment 4 bases; nucleotides outside the gene matches: 6. The CDR3 sequence is 14 residues long. From germline, CDR1 is SGDLS and CDR2 YYNGEE. CDR3 region: CASSLPGQGYGYTF. The CDR3, as DNA: TGTGCCAGCAGCCTACCCGGACAGGGCTATGGCTACACCTTC.

The V call is TRBV2, the J call TRBJ2-3, with D perhaps matching TRBD1 (5 bases). Germline CDR1 is SNHLY and CDR2 is FYNNEI. V dropped 0 bases and J dropped 8 bases, with 15 bases sitting between them. This CDR3 spans 15 amino acids. CDR3 sequence reads: CASSEAHGAEATQYF. CDR3 nucleotides: TGTGCCAGCAGTGAAGCGCATGGGGCTGAAGCTACGCAGTATTTT.

The chain combines TRBV6-5 with TRBJ2-5, with TRBD2 identical over 10 bases. This CDR3 is 14 amino acids long. With 6 bases clipped from V and 2 bases from J, the junction kept 3 bases outside the gene matches. Looked up from germline, CDR1 is MNHEY and CDR2 is SVGAGI. DNA of the CDR3: TGTGCCAGCAGCCGGACTAGCGGTCAAGAGACCCAGTACTTC. Protein sequence: CASSRTSGQETQYF.

The V and J genes are TRBV9 and TRBJ2-3; 9 bases line up with TRBD2. Germline CDR1 reads SGDLS; CDR2 reads YYNGEE. V shed 2 bases, J shed 4 bases, and the junction held 8 bases outside the gene matches. CDR3 length: 16 residues. The CDR3 reads CASSVPGGGASDTQYF. CDR3 nucleotides: TGTGCCAGCAGCGTGCCGGGCGGGGGGGCCTCAGATACGCAGTATTTT. Combining the CDR3 with reference TRBV9 and TRBJ2-3 gives the whole variable domain DSGVTQTPKHLITATGQRVTLRCSPRSGDLSVYWYQQSLDQGLQFLIQYYNGEERAKGNILERFSAQQFPDLHSELNLSSLELGDSALYFCASSVPGGGASDTQYFGPGTRLTVL.

V and J are TRBV4-1 and TRBJ2-7; the match to TRBD1 covers 7 bases. Germline trimming cut 0 bases from V and 0 bases from J; bases unmatched to any gene: 2. Per the germline V gene, CDR1 is MGHRA and CDR2 is YSYEKL. The CDR3 has 15 amino acids. CDR3 coding DNA: TGCGCCAGCAGCCAAGAGACAGGGAGCTCCTACGAGCAGTACTTC. It is translated as CASSQETGSSYEQYF.

To note about this clone: Other DNA variants within this sample encode the same CDR3. This chain links TRBV10-3 with TRBJ1-2; a weak D match, TRBD1 (5 bases). Germline CDR1 and CDR2: ENHRY and SYGVKD. V was trimmed by 8 bases and J by 4 bases, leaving 11 bases between them. The CDR3 sequence is 12 residues long. The CDR3 bases are TGTGCCATCGGGACGGGAGGCTATGGCTACACCTTC. Residues: CAIGTGGYGYTF.

This clone was seen once. The chain employs TRBV19 and TRBJ1-1, with D maybe TRBD1 (6 bases). Trimming shortened V by 3 bases and J by 1 base, and 6 bases separated the two germline ends. Per germline, CDR1 LNHDA and CDR2 SQIVND (reference sequence). The CDR3 is made up of 13 amino acids. In DNA form, the CDR3 reads TGTGCCAGTAGTATGGGACAGAACACTGAAGCTTTCTTT. Residues: CASSMGQNTEAFF.

The table lists this clone with a few counts. The chain couples TRBV30 to TRBJ1-2; weak D call: TRBD1 (5 bases). Trimming took 3 bases from V and 7 from J, leaving 9 bases between them. Germline assignment: CDR1 GTSNPN and CDR2 SVGIG (reference sequence). This CDR3 has 11 residues. CDR3 DNA: TGTGCCTGGAGCCCTGACAGTGGCTACACCTTC. Its translation: CAWSPDSGYTF.

The chain employs TRBV19 and TRBJ1-2; 8 bases match TRBD1. The CDR3 length is 12 residues. V dropped 5 bases and J dropped 13; count of bases not matched to a gene: 9. CDR1 is LNHDA and CDR2 is SQIVND in the germline V gene (reference sequence). Written as DNA, the CDR3 is TGTGCCAGTAGTCCCGACAGGGGAAAAGTCACCTTC. It translates to CASSPDRGKVTF.